This T cell receptor (beta chain) derives from a study of cytomegalovirus exposure and HLA in healthy donors. Whole-study context: The 120 validation repertoires used the same platform as the roughly 670 first-cohort repertoires (as reported by a later analysis).

Sequenced by immunoSEQ multiplex PCR; TCRdb stores in-frame clones only, minus some. Of approximately 100,000 clones detected, 88% appear once; the ten largest clones hold less than 2%. The table lists this clone with a count of one. Antigen: not known. Study-wide points: According to the study, around 180 TCR beta chains were cytomegalovirus-associated. Whilst most TCR sequences proved rare, a subset of public TCRs occurred across many donors.

The donors were members of the validation cohort comprising 100 to 150 subjects, separate from the roughly 700-subject first cohort. Germline CDR1 and CDR2: MDHEN and SYDVKM. The V gene lost 7 bases and the J gene lost 1 base, with 20 bases spanning the gap. The CDR3 contains 18 residues. This clonotype was sampled from a woman aged 18-29 years in good health and CMV-seropositive. The rearrangement joins TRBV28 to TRBJ2-6, with D hard to call. The sample comprised PBMCs. CDR3 in DNA: TGTGCCAGCATCCCTGCGGCAGCCTATATGTCTGGGGCCAACGTCCTGACTTTC. Translation: CASIPAAAYMSGANVLTF.